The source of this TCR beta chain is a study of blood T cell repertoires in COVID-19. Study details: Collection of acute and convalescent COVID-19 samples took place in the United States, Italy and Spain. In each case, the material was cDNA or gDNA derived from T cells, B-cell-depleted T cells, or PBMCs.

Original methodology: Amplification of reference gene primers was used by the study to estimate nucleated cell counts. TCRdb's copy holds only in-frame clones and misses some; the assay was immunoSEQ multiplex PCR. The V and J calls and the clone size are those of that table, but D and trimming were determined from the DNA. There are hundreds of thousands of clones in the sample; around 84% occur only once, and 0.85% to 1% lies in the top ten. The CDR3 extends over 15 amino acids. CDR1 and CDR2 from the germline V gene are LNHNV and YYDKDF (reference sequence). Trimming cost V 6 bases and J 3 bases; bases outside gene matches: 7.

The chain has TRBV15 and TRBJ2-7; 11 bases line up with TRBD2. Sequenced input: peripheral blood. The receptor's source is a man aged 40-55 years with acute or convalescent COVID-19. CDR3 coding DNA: TGTGCCACCAGTGAGACTAGCGGGGATTTCTACGAGCAGTACTTC. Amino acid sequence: CATSETSGDFYEQYF.